These 18 T cell receptor beta chains came from one sample sequenced in a study of control samples from healthy donors and cancer patients. Only in-frame clones appear in the TCRdb table, and some are missing; sequencing was by immunoSEQ multiplex PCR. The data contain about 89,000 clones, around nine tenths of them singletons. Sequences were obtained from blood. The receptors derive from a man aged 25 to 45 in good health.

This sequence joins TRBV7-9 and TRBJ2-1; TRBD2 might be the D (5 bases). Germline V gene data show CDR1 as SEHNR and CDR2 as FQNEAQ (reference sequence). This CDR3 is built from 16 residues. Trimming removed 5 bases at V and 0 bases at J, with 14 bases between. This CDR3 is CASSRFGLASYNEQFF. The DNA for the CDR3 is TGTGCCAGCAGCCGATTTGGGCTAGCCTCCTACAATGAGCAGTTCTTC.

The chain couples TRBV19 to TRBJ1-2, with 12 bases fitting TRBD1. Germline CDR1 LNHDA, CDR2 SQIVND (reference sequence). The CDR3 loop spans 15 amino acids. V lost 6 bases to trimming and J lost 8 bases; unmatched junction nucleotides: 10. Written as DNA, the CDR3 is TGTGCCAGTAGCTTACCGGGACAGGGGGCGTTCGGCTACACCTTC. The encoded protein is CASSLPGQGAFGYTF. Drawing the rest from reference TRBV19 and TRBJ1-2, the complete variable domain is DGGITQSPKYLFRKEGQNVTLSCEQNLNHDAMYWYRQDPGQGLRLIYYSQIVNDFQKGDIAEGYSVSREKKESFPLTVTSAQKNPTAFYLCASSLPGQGAFGYTFGSGTRLTVV.

As to this clone: Other nucleotide sequences in the sample specify the same CDR3. The chain carries TRBV21-1 and TRBJ1-2. TRBV21-1 is tagged as a pseudogene. The CDR3 sequence is 13 residues long. CDR3 bases: TGTGCCAGCACGATCGGGCTTGGCTATGGCTACACCTTC. The encoded protein is CASTIGLGYGYTF.

This rearrangement joins TRBV7-2 to TRBJ2-2; the D is unclear. Germline CDR1 is SGHTA and CDR2 is FQGNSA. The V and J ends lost 1 base and 1 base respectively, with 4 bases between them. This CDR3 is built from 14 residues. The CDR3 sequence is CASSLGGNTGELFF. In nucleotides, the CDR3 is TGTGCCAGCAGCTTAGGCGGGAACACCGGGGAGCTGTTTTTT.

V usage is TRBV6-5 and J usage is TRBJ1-4; D is unclear. Germline lookup yields CDR1 MNHEY and CDR2 SVGAGI. This CDR3 has 13 residues. Deletions cut 7 bases from V and 0 bases from J, with 6 bases between. This chain's CDR3 is CASIRTTNEKLFF. The CDR3 DNA is TGTGCCAGCATCAGAACAACTAATGAAAAACTGTTTTTT.

The chain combines TRBV6-4 with TRBJ2-1, with TRBD2 matching over 11 bases. Germline lookup yields CDR1 MRHNA and CDR2 SNTAGT. After removal of 2 bases from V and 10 bases from J, the junction contained 4 bases not matched to a gene. The CDR3 covers 14 residues. The CDR3 loop is CASSDERLAGEQFF. CDR3 DNA sequence: TGTGCCAGCAGTGACGAGAGACTAGCGGGGGAGCAGTTCTTC.

CDR3 in DNA: TGTGCCAGCAGCTTAGCAGGGTTAGAAAAACTGTTTTTT. Its protein product is CASSLAGLEKLFF. The chain recombines TRBV7-8 with TRBJ1-4; D is unresolved. V lost 0 bases, J lost 8 bases, and 7 bases lay in between. CDR3 length: 13 amino acids. CDR1 is SGHVS and CDR2 is FQNEAQ in the germline V gene. Drawing the rest from reference TRBV7-8 and TRBJ1-4, the complete variable domain is GAGVSQSPRYKVAKRGQDVALRCDPISGHVSLFWYQQALGQGPEFLTYFQNEAQLDKSGLPSDRFFAERPEGSVSTLKIQRTQQEDSAVYLCASSLAGLEKLFFGSGTQLSVL.

CDR3 nucleotides: TGTGCCAGCAGTTACTCCCGGGGAAAAGGCTACACCTTC. The encoded protein is CASSYSRGKGYTF. The V and J genes are TRBV6-5 and TRBJ1-2, with D unresolved. The CDR3 is 13 residues long. From germline, CDR1 is MNHEY and CDR2 SVGAGI. The V end lost 0 bases, the J end lost 8 bases, and 10 bases lay between the germline ends.

The genes are TRBV2 and TRBJ1-5, with 8 bases that match TRBD1. Per germline, CDR1 SNHLY and CDR2 FYNNEI. The CDR3 length is 15 residues. V dropped 6 bases and J dropped 6; count of bases not matched to a gene: 10. The CDR3 DNA is TGTGCCAGCAGCAGAGAACAGGGGGTCGGTCAGCCCCAGCATTTT. Its protein is CASSREQGVGQPQHF.

J is TRBJ2-7 and V is TRBV7-6, with 10 bases aligning to TRBD1. This CDR3 has 14 amino acids. The V gene's germline CDR1 is SGHVS and CDR2 FNYEAQ. The trim removed 6 bases at V and 7 bases at J, leaving 9 bases unmatched. This chain's CDR3 is CASSSGTGAGEQYF. CDR3 DNA sequence: TGTGCCAGCAGTTCCGGGACAGGGGCAGGGGAGCAGTACTTC.

The rearrangement joins TRBV24-1 to TRBJ2-7; TRBD2 aligns across 9 bases. In germline, CDR1 is KGHDR, CDR2 SFDVKD. The CDR3 sequence is 17 residues long. Trimming at V came to 3 bases and at J to 3 bases, leaving 11 bases not matched to a gene. The CDR3 nucleotides are TGTGCCACCAGTGATCCGCTAAGGGCGGGGGGGTTCTACGAGCAGTACTTC. This gives the protein CATSDPLRAGGFYEQYF.

The chain uses TRBV7-8 and TRBJ2-6; TRBD1 matches at 9 bases. V was clipped by 5 bases and J by 4 bases; unmatched bases: 6. The germline gives CDR1 SGHVS, CDR2 FQNEAQ. The CDR3 consists of 16 residues. The CDR3 loop reads CASSRGTGPGANVLTF. CDR3 bases: TGTGCCAGCAGCAGGGGGACAGGGCCCGGGGCCAACGTCCTGACTTTC.

The rearrangement links TRBV7-9 to TRBJ2-3; 9 nucleotides match TRBD1. Germline trimming cut 5 bases from V and 3 bases from J; bases unmatched to any gene: 18. The CDR3 runs to 19 residues. CDR1 is SEHNR, CDR2 FQNEAQ, per germline (reference sequence). CDR3 in amino acids: CASSRHPGTGYVWTDTQYF. Written as DNA, the CDR3 is TGTGCCAGCAGCCGTCATCCCGGGACAGGGTATGTTTGGACAGATACGCAGTATTTT. Using reference TRBV7-9 and TRBJ2-3 for the parts outside the CDR3, the full variable domain is DTGVSQNPRHKITKRGQNVTFRCDPISEHNRLYWYRQTLGQGPEFLTYFQNEAQLEKSRLLSDRFSAERPKGSFSTLEIQRTEQGDSAMYLCASSRHPGTGYVWTDTQYFGPGTRLTVL.

The genes are TRBV9 and TRBJ2-3, with D perhaps TRBD2 (7 bases). This CDR3 comprises 17 residues. Trimming cost V 3 bases and J 1 base, with 18 bases left between them. The germline V gene encodes CDR1 SGDLS and CDR2 YYNGEE. CDR3 nucleotide sequence: TGTGCCAGCAGCGCCACGATGGGGGGGGGCGGCACAGATACGCAGTATTTT. Translation gives CASSATMGGGGTDTQYF.

CDR3 sequence reads: CASSAGTGERPQHF. CDR3 nucleotide sequence: TGTGCCAGCAGCGCGGGGACAGGGGAGAGACCCCAGCATTTT. V and J are TRBV5-8 and TRBJ1-5; 10 bases are a match to TRBD1. Germline V CDR1 and CDR2: SGHTS, YDEGEE. The CDR3 extends over 14 amino acids. Unmatched junction bases numbered 8, after V lost 4 bases and J lost 10 bases.

The chain uses TRBV7-2 and TRBJ2-2; possible D gene TRBD2, 5 bases. CDR1 is SGHTA, CDR2 FQGNSA, per germline. V was trimmed by 5 bases and J by 0 bases, leaving 10 bases between them. The CDR3 spans 15 residues. The CDR3 bases are TGTGCCAGCAGCCTTCTAGCTTCGAACACCGGGGAGCTGTTTTTT. Encoded protein: CASSLLASNTGELFF.

This clone appeared once. The chain carries TRBV24-1 and TRBJ2-5; D might be TRBD2 (5 bases). Looked up from germline, CDR1 is KGHDR and CDR2 is SFDVKD. The CDR3 is 13 residues long. The V end lost 9 bases, the J end lost 2 bases, and 12 bases lay between the germline ends. The CDR3 here is CATPGLFQETQYF. CDR3 DNA: TGTGCCACCCCAGGACTTTTTCAAGAGACCCAGTACTTC.

This sequence joins TRBV6-6 and TRBJ2-1; TRBD1 agrees at 8 bases. Trimming at V came to 7 bases and at J to 9 bases, leaving 5 bases not matched to a gene. The CDR3 contains 12 residues. Germline CDR1 reads MNHNY; CDR2 reads SVGAGI (reference sequence). The CDR3 loop reads CASTLQGGEQFF. The CDR3 DNA sequence: TGTGCCAGCACTCTACAGGGGGGTGAGCAGTTCTTC.